These 25 T cell receptor beta chains were all obtained from the same sample, sequenced in a study of T-cell reconstitution after alpha-beta-depleted transplantation in children. The library targeted TCRbeta and was prepared with unique molecular identifiers. TCRdb ran MiXCR on the PCR reads and lists one entry per CDR3 protein. In the table there are about 420,000 distinct CDR3 sequences, about a tenth of which are singletons. The sample here was PBMCs from the stem cell graft donor, taken from the stem cell graft. The receptors stem from a human donor who donated a stem cell graft to a child with acute myeloid leukemia.

This clonotype was seen at least ten times. The chain is built from TRBV12-3 or TRBV12-4 and TRBJ2-1; 8 nucleotides match TRBD1. The ends lost 3 bases at V and 4 bases at J; junction bases unmatched: 5. The CDR3 length is 15 residues. In DNA form, the CDR3 reads TGTGCCAGCAGTTTCCAGGGGGCGCGGTACAATGAGCAGTTCTTC. This encodes CASSFQGARYNEQFF.

J is TRBJ1-1 and V is TRBV5-1; perhaps TRBD1 as D (6 bases). Trimming shortened V by 7 bases and J by 0 bases, and 10 bases separated the two germline ends. CDR3 length equals 13 residues. The germline gives CDR1 SGHRS, CDR2 YFSETQ. CDR3 sequence reads: CASQQGMNTEAFF. CDR3 DNA: TGCGCCAGCCAACAGGGCATGAACACTGAAGCTTTCTTT.

J is TRBJ2-7 and V is TRBV6-5; 10 bases are shared with TRBD2. Germline lookup yields CDR1 MNHEY and CDR2 SVGAGI. Trimming removed 0 bases from V and 3 bases from J; junction bases left unmatched: 2. CDR3 length equals 15 residues. The CDR3 DNA follows: TGTGCCAGCAGTTACTCAGCGGGAGGGCACTACGAGCAGTACTTC. Translating it yields CASSYSAGGHYEQYF.

This clonotype was detected ten times or more. The CDR3 here is CASSVEGAGEQYF. The CDR3 nucleotides read TGTGCCAGCAGCGTAGAGGGGGCCGGGGAGCAGTACTTC. The V and J genes are TRBV9 and TRBJ2-7; 7 bases are shared with TRBD1. Germline lookup yields CDR1 SGDLS and CDR2 YYNGEE. V shed 0 bases and J 7 bases; nucleotides not matched to a gene: 4. There are 13 residues in the CDR3.

This clonotype was found many times. The rearrangement uses TRBV29-1 and TRBJ2-7; the D gene is possibly TRBD2 (6 bases). The germline V and J ends were trimmed by 2 bases and 0 bases, with 14 bases remaining between them. CDR1 is SQVTM and CDR2 is ANQGSEA in the germline V gene. This CDR3 has 15 residues. This chain's CDR3 is CSVEQEGMDSYEQYV. CDR3 coding DNA: TGCAGCGTTGAACAGGAGGGGATGGACTCCTACGAGCAGTACGTC.

This clonotype was seen many times. The V call is TRBV4-3, the J call TRBJ2-7; D may be TRBD1 (5 bases). Germline lookup yields CDR1 LGHNA and CDR2 YSLEER. This CDR3 region has 16 residues. The V and J ends lost 0 bases and 1 base respectively, with 13 bases between them. The CDR3 spells CASSQESTGRSYEQYF. Here the CDR3 DNA reads TGCGCCAGCAGCCAAGAATCCACAGGAAGGTCCTACGAGCAGTACTTC.

This clonotype was seen repeatedly, ten times or more. The DNA of the CDR3 is TGCAGCGTTGAAGATGGGGGGCCTCGGCGAGATACGCAGTATTTT. This translates into CSVEDGGPRRDTQYF. This sequence joins TRBV29-1 and TRBJ2-3, with D perhaps matching TRBD1 or TRBD2 (6 bases each). Trimming took off 0 bases at V and 5 bases at J, with 15 bases between the two ends. CDR3 size: 15 residues. Germline values: CDR1 SQVTM, CDR2 ANQGSEA.

The chain has TRBV7-2 and TRBJ2-2; 11 positions match TRBD1. Germline V gives CDR1 SGHTA, CDR2 FQGNSA. The CDR3 runs to 16 residues. The V and J ends lost 5 bases and 5 bases, in that order; junction bases with no gene match: 7. The CDR3 here is CASSLPGTGGTGELFF. CDR3 bases: TGTGCCAGCAGCCTACCGGGGACAGGGGGTACCGGGGAGCTGTTTTTT. Full variable domain (remainder filled in from reference TRBV7-2 and TRBJ2-2): GAGVSQSPSNKVTEKGKDVELRCDPISGHTALYWYRQSLGQGLEFLIYFQGNSAPDKSGLPSDRFSAERTGGSVSTLTIQRTQQEDSAVYLCASSLPGTGGTGELFFGEGSRLTVL.

The chain is built from TRBV20-1 and TRBJ2-1, with 12 bases identical to TRBD2. The ends lost 6 bases at V and 3 bases at J; junction bases unmatched: 3. The CDR3 length is 14 residues. From germline, CDR1 is DFQATT and CDR2 SNEGSKA (reference sequence). The CDR3 spells CSAKGLAGYNEQFF. Here the CDR3 DNA reads TGCAGTGCGAAGGGACTAGCGGGCTACAATGAGCAGTTCTTC.

In its sample, this clonotype was seen a few times. The chain couples TRBV7-6 to TRBJ1-1; weak D call: TRBD1 (5 bases). The CDR3 runs 16 residues. Germline V gene lookup returns CDR1 SGHVS and CDR2 FNYEAQ. V dropped 2 bases and J dropped 1 base, with 14 bases sitting between them. The CDR3 coding sequence is TGTGCCAGCAGCTTACCGATTGGGGCGGAGAACACTGAAGCTTTCTTT. This translates into CASSLPIGAENTEAFF.

The V gene is TRBV30, the J gene TRBJ2-2, with D unclear. Germline V gene data show CDR1 as GTSNPN and CDR2 as SVGIG (reference sequence). CDR3 length: 12 amino acids. Trimming removed 2 bases from V and 5 bases from J, with 6 bases in between. The CDR3, as DNA: TGTGCCTGGAGTAGCTCTACCGGGGAGCTGTTTTTT. Protein sequence: CAWSSSTGELFF.

Turning to this clonotype: An end of the junction differs from the germline gene, which may be a read error. The genes are TRBV7-2 and TRBJ2-6; D may be TRBD1 (5 bases). CDR1 and CDR2 from the germline V gene are SGHTA and FQGNSA. This CDR3 region has 15 residues. CDR3 in DNA: TGTGCCAGCACCCCATACGTGTCTGGGGCCAACGGCCTGACTTTC. It specifies CASTPYVSGANGLTF.

Many counts were recorded for this clonotype. The chain is built from TRBV12-3 or TRBV12-4 and TRBJ1-1; D may be TRBD1 (6 bases). This CDR3 is built from 16 residues. V gave up 3 bases and J gave up 3 bases, with 17 bases separating them. CDR3: CASSFPAGAGDTEAFF. The CDR3 nucleotides read TGTGCCAGCAGTTTTCCGGCAGGGGCGGGGGACACTGAAGCTTTCTTT.

A few counts support this clonotype. The rearrangement uses TRBV5-1 and TRBJ2-3, with 8 bases that match TRBD2. V gave up 3 bases and J gave up 0 bases; unmatched junction bases: 3. This CDR3 has 15 residues. Per the germline V gene, CDR1 is SGHRS and CDR2 is YFSETQ. DNA for the CDR3: TGCGCCAGCAGCTCCGGACTAGCAAGCACAGATACGCAGTATTTT. This gives the protein CASSSGLASTDTQYF. The whole variable domain, remainder taken from reference TRBV5-1 and TRBJ2-3, is KAGVTQTPRYLIKTRGQQVTLSCSPISGHRSVSWYQQTPGQGLQFLFEYFSETQRNKGNFPGRFSGRQFSNSRSEMNVSTLELGDSALYLCASSSGLASTDTQYFGPGTRLTVL.

This clonotype occurred many times. V gene TRBV18 combines with J gene TRBJ2-1, with 8 positions matching TRBD2. This CDR3 spans 15 amino acids. CDR1 KGHSH and CDR2 LQKENI come from the germline V gene. V lost 1 base, J lost 2 bases, and 1 base stayed unmatched. The CDR3 loop is CASSPLAGPYNEQFF. The CDR3 DNA follows: TGTGCCAGCTCACCACTAGCGGGACCCTACAATGAGCAGTTCTTC.

This clonotype was seen at least ten times. This chain connects TRBV12-3 or TRBV12-4 to TRBJ1-5, with 10 positions matching TRBD1. V gave up 4 bases and J gave up 3 bases; unmatched junction bases: 6. The CDR3 has 16 residues. The CDR3 nucleotides read TGTGCCAGCAGTTCCTCGGACAGGGGGAACAATCAGCCCCAGCATTTT. Amino acid sequence: CASSSSDRGNNQPQHF.

This clonotype was found many times. V and J are TRBV2 and TRBJ2-5, with TRBD1 matching over 7 bases. Germline-derived CDR1 and CDR2 are SNHLY and FYNNEI. The CDR3 length is 13 residues. The ends lost 6 bases at V and 1 base at J; junction bases unmatched: 2. CDR3: CASRGQLQETQYF. In DNA, the CDR3 is TGTGCCAGCAGGGGACAGCTCCAAGAGACCCAGTACTTC. The entire variable domain, with the rest obtained from reference TRBV2 and TRBJ2-5, is as follows: EPEVTQTPSHQVTQMGQEVILRCVPISNHLYFYWYRQILGQKVEFLVSFYNNEISEKSEIFDDQFSVERPDGSNFTLKIRSTKLEDSAMYFCASRGQLQETQYFGPGTRLLVL.

With respect to this clonotype: This may be a read error: a much more frequent sequence differs by one nucleotide. This chain joins TRBV29-1 and TRBJ1-1; the D gene is possibly TRBD1 (5 bases). Looked up from germline, CDR1 is SQVTM and CDR2 is ANQGSEA. The CDR3 totals 14 residues. In DNA, the CDR3 is TGCAGCGCTGAAAGTGGGGCAGGGAACACTGAAGCTTTCTTT. It translates to CSAESGAGNTEAFF.

This clonotype has just a few counts. This rearrangement joins TRBV15 to TRBJ2-1, with D uncertain. V was trimmed by 1 base and J by 4 bases, leaving 8 bases between them. The CDR3 runs to 14 residues. CDR1 is LNHNV and CDR2 is YYDKDF in the germline V gene (reference sequence). The CDR3 loop is CATSRVADYNEQFF. The DNA for the CDR3 is TGTGCCACCAGCAGAGTCGCGGATTACAATGAGCAGTTCTTC.

The table lists this clonotype with a few counts. CDR3 in amino acids: CASSFYPDMGNEQFF. Written as DNA, the CDR3 is TGCGCCAGCAGCTTCTACCCGGATATGGGCAATGAGCAGTTCTTC. The genes are TRBV5-1 and TRBJ2-1; D unclear. The CDR3 loop spans 15 amino acids. Between the trimmed V and J ends, which lost 2 bases and 6 bases, there was a span of 15 bases. The V gene's germline CDR1 is SGHRS and CDR2 YFSETQ.

This clonotype was observed a few times. The rearrangement uses TRBV11-3 and TRBJ1-5; no firm D call. The CDR3 runs 13 residues. CDR1 is SGHNT, CDR2 YENEEA, per germline. Trimming left V 4 bases short and J 2 bases short, with 6 bases between. The CDR3 DNA sequence: TGTGCCAGCAGCTGCGGGGGCAATCAGCCCCAGCATTTT. It translates to CASSCGGNQPQHF.

Regarding this clonotype: The junction does not match germline at one end; this may be a read error. The chain recombines TRBV5-1 with TRBJ2-6, with D tentatively TRBD1 (5 bases). Per the germline V gene, CDR1 is SGHRS and CDR2 is YFSETQ. The CDR3 is 15 residues long. The CDR3 region has the DNA TGCGCCAGCAGCTTGGTAATGTCTGGGGCCAACGGCCTGACTTTC. It encodes CASSLVMSGANGLTF.

V is TRBV5-1 and J is TRBJ2-7; D remains unclear. The CDR3 consists of 13 residues. V was shortened by 0 bases and J by 3 bases, with 7 bases between the two germline ends. Germline V gene lookup returns CDR1 SGHRS and CDR2 YFSETQ. CDR3 amino acids: CASSLALNYEQYF. The CDR3, as DNA: TGCGCCAGCAGCTTGGCGCTTAACTACGAGCAGTACTTC.

This clonotype was found many times. CDR3 sequence: CASSLAGANTGELFF. CDR3 coding DNA: TGTGCCAGCAGTTTAGCGGGAGCGAACACCGGGGAGCTGTTTTTT. The chain is built from TRBV27 and TRBJ2-2, with 7 bases fitting TRBD2. This CDR3 spans 15 amino acids. Germline CDR1 MNHEY, CDR2 SMNVEV (reference sequence). V lost 2 bases to trimming and J lost 0 bases; unmatched junction nucleotides: 0.

This clonotype was observed a few times. The V call is TRBV7-8, the J call TRBJ2-7; TRBD2 matches at 7 bases. The V gene's germline CDR1 is SGHVS and CDR2 FQNEAQ. CDR3 size: 14 residues. V dropped 5 bases and J dropped 4; count of bases not matched to a gene: 8. The CDR3 nucleotides read TGTGCCAGCAGCCCCGGGGGGTTAGGGTACGAGCAGTACTTC. Its translation is CASSPGGLGYEQYF. The entire variable domain, with the rest obtained from reference TRBV7-8 and TRBJ2-7, is as follows: GAGVSQSPRYKVAKRGQDVALRCDPISGHVSLFWYQQALGQGPEFLTYFQNEAQLDKSGLPSDRFFAERPEGSVSTLKIQRTQQEDSAVYLCASSPGGLGYEQYFGPGTRLTVT.